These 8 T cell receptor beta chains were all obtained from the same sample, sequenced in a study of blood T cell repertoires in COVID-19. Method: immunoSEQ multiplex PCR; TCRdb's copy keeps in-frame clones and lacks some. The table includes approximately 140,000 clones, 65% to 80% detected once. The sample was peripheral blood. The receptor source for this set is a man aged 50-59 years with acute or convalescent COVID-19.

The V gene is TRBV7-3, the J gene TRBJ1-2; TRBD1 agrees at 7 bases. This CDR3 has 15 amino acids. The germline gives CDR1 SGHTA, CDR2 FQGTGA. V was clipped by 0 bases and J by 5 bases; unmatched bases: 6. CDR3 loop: CASSLTGGASYGYTF. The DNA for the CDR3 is TGTGCCAGCAGCTTAACAGGGGGCGCGTCTTATGGCTACACCTTC.

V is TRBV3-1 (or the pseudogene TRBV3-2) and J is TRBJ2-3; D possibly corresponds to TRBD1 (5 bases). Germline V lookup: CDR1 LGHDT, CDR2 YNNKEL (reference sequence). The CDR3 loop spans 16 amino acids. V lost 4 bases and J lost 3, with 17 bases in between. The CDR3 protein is CASSPHGASITDTQYF. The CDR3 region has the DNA TGTGCCAGCAGCCCACATGGGGCTAGTATTACAGATACGCAGTATTTT.

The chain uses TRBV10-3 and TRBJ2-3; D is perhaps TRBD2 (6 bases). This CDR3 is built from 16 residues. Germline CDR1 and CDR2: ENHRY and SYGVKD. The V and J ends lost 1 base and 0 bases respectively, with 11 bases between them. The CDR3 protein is CAISELGGASTDTQYF. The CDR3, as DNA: TGTGCCATCAGTGAGTTGGGCGGGGCAAGCACAGATACGCAGTATTTT.

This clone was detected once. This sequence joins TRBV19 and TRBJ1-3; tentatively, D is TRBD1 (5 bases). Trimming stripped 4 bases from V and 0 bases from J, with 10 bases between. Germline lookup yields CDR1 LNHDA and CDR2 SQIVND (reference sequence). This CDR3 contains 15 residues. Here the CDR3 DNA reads TGTGCCAGTAGTAATCTCCAGGGCTCTGGAAACACCATATATTTT. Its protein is CASSNLQGSGNTIYF.

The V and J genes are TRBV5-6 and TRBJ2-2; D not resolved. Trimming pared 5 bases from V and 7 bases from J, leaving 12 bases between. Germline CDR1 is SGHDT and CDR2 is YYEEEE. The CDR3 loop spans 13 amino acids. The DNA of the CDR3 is TGTGCCAGCAGTCCGGTAAGTGGCGGGGAGCTGTTTTTT. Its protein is CASSPVSGGELFF.

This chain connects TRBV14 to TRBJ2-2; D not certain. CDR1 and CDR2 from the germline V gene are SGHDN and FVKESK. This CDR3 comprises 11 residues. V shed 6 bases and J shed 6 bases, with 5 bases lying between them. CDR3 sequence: CASRTSGELFF. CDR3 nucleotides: TGTGCCAGCAGGACATCCGGGGAGCTGTTTTTT. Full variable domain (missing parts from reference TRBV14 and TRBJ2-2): EAGVTQFPSHSVIEKGQTVTLRCDPISGHDNLYWYRRVMGKEIKFLLHFVKESKQDESGMPNNRFLAERTGGTYSTLKVQPAELEDSGVYFCASRTSGELFFGEGSRLTVL.

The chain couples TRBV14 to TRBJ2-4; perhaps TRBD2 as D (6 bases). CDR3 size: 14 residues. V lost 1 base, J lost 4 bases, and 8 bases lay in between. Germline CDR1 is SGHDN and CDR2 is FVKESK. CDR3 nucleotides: TGTGCCAGCAGCCAAGTGGAGGGGAAAAACATTCAGTACTTC. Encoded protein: CASSQVEGKNIQYF.

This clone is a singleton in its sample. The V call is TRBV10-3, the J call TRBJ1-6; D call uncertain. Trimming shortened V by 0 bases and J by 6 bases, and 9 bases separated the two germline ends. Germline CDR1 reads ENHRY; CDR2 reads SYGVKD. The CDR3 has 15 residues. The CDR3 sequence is CAISESGDSNSPLHF. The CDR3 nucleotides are TGTGCCATCAGTGAGTCAGGAGATAGTAATTCACCCCTCCACTTT.